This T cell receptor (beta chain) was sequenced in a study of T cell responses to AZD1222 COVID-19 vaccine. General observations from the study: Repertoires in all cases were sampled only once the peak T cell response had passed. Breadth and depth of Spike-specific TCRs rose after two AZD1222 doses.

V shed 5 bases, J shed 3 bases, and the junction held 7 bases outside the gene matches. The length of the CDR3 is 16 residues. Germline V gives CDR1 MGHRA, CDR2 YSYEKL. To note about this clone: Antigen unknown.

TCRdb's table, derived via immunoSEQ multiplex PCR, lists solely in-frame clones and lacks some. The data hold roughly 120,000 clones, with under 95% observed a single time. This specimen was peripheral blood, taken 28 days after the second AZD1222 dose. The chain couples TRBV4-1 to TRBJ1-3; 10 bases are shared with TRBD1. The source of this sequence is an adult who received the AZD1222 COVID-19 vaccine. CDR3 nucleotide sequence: TGCGCCAGCAGCAGCCGACAGGGGGCTTTTGGAAACACCATATATTTT. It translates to CASSSRQGAFGNTIYF.